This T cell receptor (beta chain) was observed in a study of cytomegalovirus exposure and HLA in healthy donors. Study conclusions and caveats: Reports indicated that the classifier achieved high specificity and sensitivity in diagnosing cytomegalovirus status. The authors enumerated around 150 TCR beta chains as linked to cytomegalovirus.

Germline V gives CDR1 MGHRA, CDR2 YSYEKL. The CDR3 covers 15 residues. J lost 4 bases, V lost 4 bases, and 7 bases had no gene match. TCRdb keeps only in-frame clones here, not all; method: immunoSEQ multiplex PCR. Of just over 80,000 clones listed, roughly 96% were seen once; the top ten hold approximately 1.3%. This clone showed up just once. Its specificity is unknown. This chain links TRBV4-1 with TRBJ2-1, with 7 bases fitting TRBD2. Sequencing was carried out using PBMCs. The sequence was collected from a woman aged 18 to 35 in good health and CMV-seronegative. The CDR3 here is CASSPGLDPYNEQFF. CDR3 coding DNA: TGCGCCAGCAGCCCAGGACTAGACCCGTACAATGAGCAGTTCTTC.